This T cell receptor (beta chain) was profiled in a study of a mutant IDH1 vaccine in newly diagnosed glioma. Study-wide results and caveats: Overall, 90% to 95% of patients had vaccine-induced immune responses.

Specified time point: week 47, end of study. Vaccination comprised doses that each held 300 ug of mutant IDH1 20-mer peptide, plus topical imiquimod. A word on this clone: Its antigen is as yet unknown.

V was cut by 3 bases and J by 6 bases, with 14 bases left in between. The V gene's germline CDR1 is MNHEY and CDR2 SMNVEV (reference sequence). The CDR3 length is 14 residues. Repertoires were generated with immunoSEQ multiplex PCR, while TCRdb's copy carries only in-frame clones and drops some. The repertoire has around 30,000 clones, 85% to 90% of them found once; the top ten carry about 12%. This TCR was sampled from a woman in her 30s with glioma. Sequenced here: PBMCs, sampled from a glioma patient whose treatment included an IDH1 peptide vaccine. The V gene is TRBV27, the J gene TRBJ1-1; the D is unclear. The CDR3 here is CASSFVGSAAEAFF. The CDR3, as DNA: TGTGCCAGCAGTTTCGTGGGGAGCGCCGCTGAAGCTTTCTTT.